This TCR beta chain was sequenced for a study of Ad26.COV2.S vaccination and SARS-CoV-2 variants. Sequenced by immunoSEQ multiplex PCR; TCRdb stores in-frame clones only, minus some. In the table there are about 450,000 clones, roughly 89% of which are singletons. This clone has just one count. Germline V CDR1 and CDR2: SGHRS, YFSETQ. The CDR3 sequence is 15 residues long. Trimming took 3 bases from V and 7 from J; bases not matched to a gene: 8. Treatment reported: roughly 18 received Ad26.COV2.S at low or high dose, single or two shots; about five received placebo; per-sample allocation not given. Day 63 after the first injection of vaccine or placebo was the sampling time.

The TCR sequence derives from a person aged 18-60 years who received the Ad26.COV2.S COVID-19 vaccine or a placebo. This material consisted of peripheral blood, taken in a trial of Ad26.COV2.S vaccine versus placebo. The chain carries TRBV5-1 and TRBJ2-3, with 10 bases identical to TRBD2. The DNA of the CDR3 is TGCGCCAGCAGCTCCATAGCGGGGGGCCTAAATACGCAGTATTTT. Translation gives CASSSIAGGLNTQYF.